This T cell receptor (beta chain) was documented in a study of cytomegalovirus exposure and HLA in healthy donors. The PCR employed 60 Vbeta primers together with 13 Jbeta primers. Produced via immunoSEQ multiplex PCR; TCRdb's table is partial and in-frame only. The table includes about 240,000 clones, more than 75% detected once. V was shortened by 4 bases and J by 6 bases, with 15 bases between the two germline ends. The germline V gene encodes CDR1 LNHDA and CDR2 SQIVND (reference sequence). There are 14 residues in the CDR3. Concerning this clone: Its target is not known.

Whole-study results and caveats: V- and J-gene trimming in TCR beta was tied to a missense DCLRE1C variant by an analysis performed later. In all likelihood, a cluster of highly shared sequence variants was a sequencing artifact.

The TCR originated in a girl aged 2 to 10 in good health and CMV-seronegative. Sequencing was done on a sample of PBMCs. The rearrangement links TRBV19 to TRBJ1-1; maybe TRBD1 (6 bases). DNA of the CDR3: TGTGCCAGTAGTAGCCGGACAGCGAAGCCTGAAGCTTTCTTT. It yields the protein CASSSRTAKPEAFF. The variable domain in full, with the rest retrieved from reference TRBV19 and TRBJ1-1, is DGGITQSPKYLFRKEGQNVTLSCEQNLNHDAMYWYRQDPGQGLRLIYYSQIVNDFQKGDIAEGYSVSREKKESFPLTVTSAQKNPTAFYLCASSSRTAKPEAFFGQGTRLTVV.